This T cell receptor beta chain was obtained from a study of response to subunit inactivated influenza vaccine. One entry per CDR3 protein results from TCRdb running MiXCR on the RT-PCR reads. Counted here are about 310,000 distinct CDR3 sequences, around 22% occurring once; the ten biggest clones make up 10%. The V end lost 0 bases, the J end lost 6 bases, and 15 bases lay between the germline ends. The CDR3 runs 16 residues. Germline assignment: CDR1 LGHNA and CDR2 YNFKEQ. J is TRBJ2-4 and V is TRBV4-2; D may be TRBD2 (6 bases). The source material was PBMCs from blood, sampled approximately 22 months after vaccination. The sequence was collected from a man aged 50 to 75 who received an inactivated influenza vaccine. CDR3: CASSQDSGGRSNIQYF. The CDR3 DNA reads as TGTGCCAGCAGCCAAGATTCTGGAGGGCGTTCAAACATTCAGTACTTC.